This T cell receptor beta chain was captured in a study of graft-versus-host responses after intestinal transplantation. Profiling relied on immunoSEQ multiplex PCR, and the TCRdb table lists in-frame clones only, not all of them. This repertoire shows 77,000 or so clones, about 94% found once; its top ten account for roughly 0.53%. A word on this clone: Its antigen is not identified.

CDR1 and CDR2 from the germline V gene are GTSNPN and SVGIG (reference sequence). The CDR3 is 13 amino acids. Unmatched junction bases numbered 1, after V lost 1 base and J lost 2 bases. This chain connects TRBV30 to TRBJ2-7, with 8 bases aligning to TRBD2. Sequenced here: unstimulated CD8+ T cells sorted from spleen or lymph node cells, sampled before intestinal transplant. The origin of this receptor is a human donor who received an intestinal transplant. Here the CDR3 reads CAWSDSGTYEQYF. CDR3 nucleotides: TGTGCCTGGAGTGATAGCGGGACCTACGAGCAGTACTTC.